This T cell receptor (beta chain) was profiled in a study of blood T cell repertoires in COVID-19. Study information: From T cells, B-cell-depleted T cells, or PBMCs came the material, which was cDNA or gDNA.

The CDR3 has 12 amino acids. The J segment lost 13 bases and the V segment lost 4 bases, leaving 9 bases of the junction unmatched. The germline CDR1 and CDR2 sequences are LGHDT and YNNKEL (reference sequence). This table comes from immunoSEQ multiplex PCR, and its TCRdb copy is limited to in-frame clones, with some not included. Altogether roughly 57,000 clones are present, about 89% being singletons, with the ten largest covering 20% to 25%. This receptor was identified in a human donor in a cohort sampled during active COVID-19. The chain uses TRBV3-1 (or the pseudogene TRBV3-2) and TRBJ1-2; 7 bases are a match to TRBD1. Sequencing was performed on peripheral blood. CDR3 sequence (DNA): TGTGCCAGCAGCCCCCTAGGGACAGTCCCCACCTTC. This gives the protein CASSPLGTVPTF.